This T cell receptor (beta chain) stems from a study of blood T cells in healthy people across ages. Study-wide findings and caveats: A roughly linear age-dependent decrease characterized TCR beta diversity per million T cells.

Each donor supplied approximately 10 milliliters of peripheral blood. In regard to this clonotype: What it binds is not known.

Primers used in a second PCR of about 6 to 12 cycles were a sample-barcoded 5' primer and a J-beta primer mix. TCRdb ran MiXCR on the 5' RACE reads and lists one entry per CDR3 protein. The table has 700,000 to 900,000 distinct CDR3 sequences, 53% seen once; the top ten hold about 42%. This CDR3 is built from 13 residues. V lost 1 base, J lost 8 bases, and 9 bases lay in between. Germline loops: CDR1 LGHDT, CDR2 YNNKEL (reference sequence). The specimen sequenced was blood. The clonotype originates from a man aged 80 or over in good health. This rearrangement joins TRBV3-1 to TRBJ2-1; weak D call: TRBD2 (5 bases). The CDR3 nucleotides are TGTGCCAGCAGCCAAGGAGGGTGGGATGAGCAGTTCTTC. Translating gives CASSQGGWDEQFF.